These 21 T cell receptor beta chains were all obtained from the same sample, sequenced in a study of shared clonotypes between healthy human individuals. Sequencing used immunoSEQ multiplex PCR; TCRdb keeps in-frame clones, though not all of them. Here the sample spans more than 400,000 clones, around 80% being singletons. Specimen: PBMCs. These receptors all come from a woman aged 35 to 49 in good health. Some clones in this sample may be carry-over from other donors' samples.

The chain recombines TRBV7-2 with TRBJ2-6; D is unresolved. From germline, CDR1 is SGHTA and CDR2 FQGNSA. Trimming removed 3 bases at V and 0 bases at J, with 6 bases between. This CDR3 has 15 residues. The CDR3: CASSFTDSGANVLTF. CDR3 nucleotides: TGTGCCAGCAGCTTTACGGACTCTGGGGCCAACGTCCTGACTTTC.

The CDR3 loop reads CASSYTQGNTGELFF. CDR3 nucleotides: TGTGCCAGCAGCTATACACAGGGGAACACCGGGGAGCTGTTTTTT. The chain is built from TRBV2 and TRBJ2-2, with D perhaps matching TRBD1 (6 bases). The CDR3 is 15 residues long. CDR1 and CDR2 from the germline V gene are SNHLY and FYNNEI. V gave up 6 bases and J gave up 1 base, with 12 bases separating them.

The CDR3 bases are TGTGCCAGCAGACCCGGGGGCTCCTACGAGCAGTACTTC. It yields the protein CASRPGGSYEQYF. J is TRBJ2-7 and V is TRBV7-9; the D gene is possibly TRBD2 (6 bases). Deletions cut 6 bases from V and 0 bases from J, with 9 bases between. CDR1 and CDR2 from the germline V gene are SEHNR and FQNEAQ (reference sequence). The CDR3 sequence is 13 residues long.

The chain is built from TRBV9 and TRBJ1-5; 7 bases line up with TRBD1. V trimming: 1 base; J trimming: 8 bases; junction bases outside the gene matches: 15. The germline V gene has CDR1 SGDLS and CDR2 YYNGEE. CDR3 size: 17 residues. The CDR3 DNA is TGTGCCAGCAGCGTATTACGGCGGAAGGGGGCGGGGGAGCCCCAGCATTTT. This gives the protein CASSVLRRKGAGEPQHF.

The DNA of the CDR3 is TGTGCCAGCAGCTTAATGTCAGGGAGTGAAAAACTGTTTTTT. Its translation is CASSLMSGSEKLFF. J is TRBJ1-4 and V is TRBV27, with D perhaps TRBD1 (5 bases). CDR3 length: 14 residues. Germline assignment: CDR1 MNHEY and CDR2 SMNVEV (reference sequence). V gave up 6 bases and J gave up 7 bases, with 15 bases separating them.

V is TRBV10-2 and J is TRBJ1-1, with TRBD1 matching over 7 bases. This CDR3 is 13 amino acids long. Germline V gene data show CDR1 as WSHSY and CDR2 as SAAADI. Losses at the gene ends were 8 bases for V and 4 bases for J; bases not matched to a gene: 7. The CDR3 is CASQGGESTEAFF. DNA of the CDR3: TGCGCCAGCCAGGGGGGAGAGAGCACTGAAGCTTTCTTT.

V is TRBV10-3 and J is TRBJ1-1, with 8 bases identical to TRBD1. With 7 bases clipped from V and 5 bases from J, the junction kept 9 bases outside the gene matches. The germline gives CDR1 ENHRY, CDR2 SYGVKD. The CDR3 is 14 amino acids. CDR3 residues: CAITGQGRGTEAFF. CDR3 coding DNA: TGTGCCATCACCGGACAGGGTCGAGGGACTGAAGCTTTCTTT.

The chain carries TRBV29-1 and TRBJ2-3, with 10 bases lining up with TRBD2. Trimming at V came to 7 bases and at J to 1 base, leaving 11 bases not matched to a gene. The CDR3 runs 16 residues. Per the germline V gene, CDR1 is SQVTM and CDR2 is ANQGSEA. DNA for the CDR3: TGCAGCGGGGAAGCGGGGCTAGCGGGAGGCACAGATACGCAGTATTTT. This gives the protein CSGEAGLAGGTDTQYF.

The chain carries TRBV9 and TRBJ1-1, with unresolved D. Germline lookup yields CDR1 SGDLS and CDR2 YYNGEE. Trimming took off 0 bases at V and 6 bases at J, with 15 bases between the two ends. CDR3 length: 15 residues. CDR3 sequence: CASSVEPGFPSEAFF. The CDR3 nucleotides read TGTGCCAGCAGCGTAGAGCCGGGGTTTCCCTCTGAAGCTTTCTTT.

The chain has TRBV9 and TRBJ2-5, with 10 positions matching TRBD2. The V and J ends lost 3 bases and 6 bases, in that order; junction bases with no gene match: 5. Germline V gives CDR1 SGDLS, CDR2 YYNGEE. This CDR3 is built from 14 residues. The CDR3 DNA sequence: TGTGCCAGCAGCGGTGGACTAGCGGAACAGACCCAGTACTTC. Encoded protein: CASSGGLAEQTQYF.

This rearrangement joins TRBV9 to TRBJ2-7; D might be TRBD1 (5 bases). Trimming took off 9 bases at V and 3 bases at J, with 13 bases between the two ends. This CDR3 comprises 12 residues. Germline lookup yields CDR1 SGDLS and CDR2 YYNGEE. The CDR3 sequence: CANNTGFYEQYF. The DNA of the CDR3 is TGTGCCAACAACACAGGTTTCTACGAGCAGTACTTC. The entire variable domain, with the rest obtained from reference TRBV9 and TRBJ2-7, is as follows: DSGVTQTPKHLITATGQRVTLRCSPRSGDLSVYWYQQSLDQGLQFLIQYYNGEERAKGNILERFSAQQFPDLHSELNLSSLELGDSALYFCANNTGFYEQYFGPGTRLTVT.

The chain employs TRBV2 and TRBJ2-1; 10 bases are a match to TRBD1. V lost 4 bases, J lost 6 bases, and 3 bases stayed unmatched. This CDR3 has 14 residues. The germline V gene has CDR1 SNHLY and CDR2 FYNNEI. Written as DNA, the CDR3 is TGTGCCAGCAGTGCAGGGGACAGGGGCAATGAGCAGTTCTTC. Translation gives CASSAGDRGNEQFF.

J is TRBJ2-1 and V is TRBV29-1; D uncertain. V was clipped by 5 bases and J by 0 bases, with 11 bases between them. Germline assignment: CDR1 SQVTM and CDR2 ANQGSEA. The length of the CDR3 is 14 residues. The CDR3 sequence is CSVSRIGSYNEQFF. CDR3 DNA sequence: TGCAGCGTTTCTCGGATTGGCTCCTACAATGAGCAGTTCTTC.

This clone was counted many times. The CDR3, as DNA: TGCGCCAGCAGCTGGACTAGCGGGTCGGTCGAGCAGTACTTC. Its protein is CASSWTSGSVEQYF. This chain links TRBV5-1 with TRBJ2-7, with 11 bases that match TRBD2. The CDR3 totals 14 residues. Unmatched junction bases numbered 5, after V lost 3 bases and J lost 6 bases. CDR1 SGHRS and CDR2 YFSETQ come from the germline V gene.

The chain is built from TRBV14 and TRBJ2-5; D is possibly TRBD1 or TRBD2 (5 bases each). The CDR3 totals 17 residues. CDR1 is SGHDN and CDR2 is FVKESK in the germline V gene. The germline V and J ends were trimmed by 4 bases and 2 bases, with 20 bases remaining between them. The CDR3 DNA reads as TGTGCCAGCAGCCCGACTAATGACAGAATGGCTCAAGAGACCCAGTACTTC. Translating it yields CASSPTNDRMAQETQYF. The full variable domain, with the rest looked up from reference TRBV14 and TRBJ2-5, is EAGVTQFPSHSVIEKGQTVTLRCDPISGHDNLYWYRRVMGKEIKFLLHFVKESKQDESGMPNNRFLAERTGGTYSTLKVQPAELEDSGVYFCASSPTNDRMAQETQYFGPGTRLLVL.

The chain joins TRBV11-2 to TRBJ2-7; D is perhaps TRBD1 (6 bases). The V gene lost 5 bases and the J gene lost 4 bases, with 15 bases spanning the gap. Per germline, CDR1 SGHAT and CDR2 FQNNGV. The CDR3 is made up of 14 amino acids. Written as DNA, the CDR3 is TGTGCCAGCAGCCTCCTACAGGGTCTTTACGAGCAGTACTTC. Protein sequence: CASSLLQGLYEQYF.

DNA for the CDR3: TGTGCCAGCAGGCCGGGACTAGCTTCCGAGCAGTACTTC. It specifies CASRPGLASEQYF. This chain links TRBV27 with TRBJ2-7; TRBD2 matches at 9 bases. The germline V gene has CDR1 MNHEY and CDR2 SMNVEV (reference sequence). This CDR3 spans 13 amino acids. The V and J ends lost 6 bases and 6 bases, in that order; junction bases with no gene match: 6.

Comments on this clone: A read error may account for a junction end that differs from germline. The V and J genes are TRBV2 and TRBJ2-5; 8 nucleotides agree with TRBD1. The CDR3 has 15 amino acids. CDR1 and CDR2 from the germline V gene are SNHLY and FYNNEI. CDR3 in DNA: TGTGCCAGCAGTCTCTTCGGACAGGGTCAAGCGACCCAGTACTTC. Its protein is CASSLFGQGQATQYF.

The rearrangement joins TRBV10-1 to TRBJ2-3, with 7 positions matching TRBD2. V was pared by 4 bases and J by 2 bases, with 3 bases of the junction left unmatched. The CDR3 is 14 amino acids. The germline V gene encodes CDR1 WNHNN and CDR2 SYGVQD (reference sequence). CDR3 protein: CASSASGLTDTQYF. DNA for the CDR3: TGCGCCAGCAGTGCTAGCGGCCTCACAGATACGCAGTATTTT.

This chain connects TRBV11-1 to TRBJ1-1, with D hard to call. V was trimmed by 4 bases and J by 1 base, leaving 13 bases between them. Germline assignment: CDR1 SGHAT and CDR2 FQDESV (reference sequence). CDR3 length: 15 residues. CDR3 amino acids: CASSSQLNRNTEAFF. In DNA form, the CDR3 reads TGTGCCAGCAGCTCGCAGCTTAACAGGAACACTGAAGCTTTCTTT.

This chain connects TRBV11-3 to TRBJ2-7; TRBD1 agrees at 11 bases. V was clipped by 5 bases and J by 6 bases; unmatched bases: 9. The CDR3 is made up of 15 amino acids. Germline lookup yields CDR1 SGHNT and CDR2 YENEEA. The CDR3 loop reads CASSPRSGTGGEQYF. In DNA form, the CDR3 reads TGTGCCAGCAGCCCTCGCTCCGGGACAGGGGGCGAGCAGTACTTC.